This T cell receptor beta chain derives from a study of T cells in Graves' hyperthyroidism and ophthalmopathy. Calling Graves' hyperthyroidism stable meant ophthalmopathy did not progress within 18 months. PBMCs stemmed from around 9.3 ml fresh peripheral blood. V lost 5 bases and J 5 bases, leaving 12 bases between the germline ends. This CDR3 has 13 residues. The V gene's germline CDR1 is SGHVS and CDR2 FNYEAQ. This clonotype came up many times. Template material for amplifying TCR beta CDR3 regions consisted of RNA transcripts. With the HTBI primer set, the TCR CDR3 went through a first round of RT-PCR. TCRdb analysed the multiplex PCR reads with MiXCR anew, one entry per CDR3 protein. The table has roughly 800,000 distinct CDR3 sequences, 38% seen once.

The source material was blood. The sequence derives from a man aged 18 to 30 with Graves' hyperthyroidism. The chain couples TRBV7-6 to TRBJ2-5; D assignment may be TRBD1 or TRBD2 (5 bases each). DNA for the CDR3: TGTGCCAGCAGCCTAGGGACGATGGAGACCCAGTACTTC. Its translation: CASSLGTMETQYF. The whole variable domain, remainder taken from reference TRBV7-6 and TRBJ2-5, is GAGVSQSPRYKVTKRGQDVALRCDPISGHVSLYWYRQALGQGPEFLTYFNYEAQQDKSGLPNDRFSAERPEGSISTLTIQRTEQRDSAMYRCASSLGTMETQYFGPGTRLLVL.